The 18 T cell receptor beta chains below come from one sample, sequenced in a study of T-cell reconstitution after alpha-beta-depleted transplantation in children. Preparing the TCRbeta library involved the use of unique molecular identifiers. TCRdb itself ran the PCR reads through MiXCR, one entry per CDR3 protein. In the table there are approximately 800,000 distinct CDR3 sequences, approximately 15% of which are singletons. The input for sequencing was PBMCs, mostly from graft donor cells, taken 360 days after TCRalphabeta/CD19-depleted stem cell transplant. The receptor source for this set is a male patient aged 10 to 17 who had a stem cell transplant for acute lymphoblastic leukemia, so the T cells may come from the graft donor.

Note on this clonotype: A junction boundary mismatches the germline segment, possibly from a read error. In DNA form, the CDR3 reads TGCTGTGCTAGACAGGGCCTCTCTGGAAACACCATATATTTT. As protein: CCARQGLSGNTIYF. The chain couples TRBV20-1 to TRBJ1-3, with 7 positions matching TRBD1. Germline CDR1 is DFQATT and CDR2 is SNEGSKA (reference sequence). CDR3 length equals 14 residues.

This clonotype was observed many times. The chain combines TRBV4-1 with TRBJ1-1, with a possible D match to TRBD1 (5 bases). CDR3 length: 15 amino acids. V was pared by 3 bases and J by 0 bases, with 11 bases between. Germline V gene data show CDR1 as MGHRA and CDR2 as YSYEKL. The CDR3 DNA reads TGCGCCAGCAGCCATCCCGGGGGGGTGAACACTGAAGCTTTCTTT. This codes for CASSHPGGVNTEAFF.

V and J are TRBV7-6 and TRBJ2-2, with 7 bases matching TRBD2. The CDR3 sequence is 16 residues long. V gave up 2 bases and J gave up 5 bases; unmatched junction bases: 8. Germline-derived CDR1 and CDR2 are SGHVS and FNYEAQ. CDR3 bases: TGTGCCAGCAGCTTATTCGCGGGAGCACGGACCGGGGAGCTGTTTTTT. Residues: CASSLFAGARTGELFF. Drawing the rest from reference TRBV7-6 and TRBJ2-2, the complete variable domain is GAGVSQSPRYKVTKRGQDVALRCDPISGHVSLYWYRQALGQGPEFLTYFNYEAQQDKSGLPNDRFSAERPEGSISTLTIQRTEQRDSAMYRCASSLFAGARTGELFFGEGSRLTVL.

In its sample, this clonotype was seen a few times. J is TRBJ1-1 and V is TRBV27; the D gene is possibly TRBD1 (5 bases). This CDR3 is 15 amino acids long. CDR1 and CDR2 (germline): MNHEY, SMNVEV (reference sequence). Trimming took 4 bases from V and 4 from J, leaving 16 bases between them. CDR3 loop: CASSSPPGKGTEAFF. CDR3 coding DNA: TGTGCCAGCAGTTCCCCCCCAGGGAAGGGCACTGAAGCTTTCTTT.

The genes are TRBV7-3 and TRBJ2-2; D is unclear. CDR3 length equals 14 residues. The ends were cut back, 4 bases at V and 2 bases at J, with 8 bases in the middle. CDR1 and CDR2 (germline): SGHTA, FQGTGA. The CDR3 protein is CASSYARNTGELFF. The DNA for the CDR3 is TGTGCCAGCAGCTATGCCAGAAACACCGGGGAGCTGTTTTTT.

This clonotype was detected ten times or more. This CDR3 reads CASSLGQGNQETQYF. The CDR3 DNA is TGCGCCAGCAGCTTGGGACAGGGAAATCAAGAGACCCAGTACTTC. The chain employs TRBV5-1 and TRBJ2-5, with 7 bases aligning to TRBD1. The V segment lost 0 bases and the J segment 2 bases; nucleotides outside the gene matches: 4. CDR1 SGHRS and CDR2 YFSETQ come from the germline V gene. This CDR3 comprises 15 residues. The variable domain in full, with the rest retrieved from reference TRBV5-1 and TRBJ2-5, is KAGVTQTPRYLIKTRGQQVTLSCSPISGHRSVSWYQQTPGQGLQFLFEYFSETQRNKGNFPGRFSGRQFSNSRSEMNVSTLELGDSALYLCASSLGQGNQETQYFGPGTRLLVL.

This clonotype was found a few times. The gene calls are TRBV6-5 and TRBJ1-1; D is uncertain. Trimming removed 0 bases at V and 1 base at J, with 3 bases between. CDR3 length: 13 residues. Per germline, CDR1 MNHEY and CDR2 SVGAGI. The CDR3 spells CASSYSENTEAFF. The CDR3 DNA reads as TGTGCCAGCAGTTACTCCGAGAACACTGAAGCTTTCTTT.

The rearrangement links TRBV12-3 or TRBV12-4 to TRBJ2-1; weak D call: TRBD1 (5 bases). Trimming stripped 7 bases from V and 7 bases from J, with 14 bases between. The CDR3 consists of 13 residues. The DNA of the CDR3 is TGTGCCAGCAATTGGATGCAGGGTAATGAGCAGTTCTTC. It yields the protein CASNWMQGNEQFF.

The genes are TRBV11-1 and TRBJ1-4; TRBD1 is a possible D gene (5 bases). The CDR3 runs 17 residues. Per germline, CDR1 SGHAT and CDR2 FQDESV (reference sequence). The V gene lost 0 bases and the J gene lost 0 bases, with 11 bases spanning the gap. CDR3 in amino acids: CASSLASGTATNEKLFF. Here the CDR3 DNA reads TGTGCCAGCAGCTTAGCGTCCGGGACTGCAACTAATGAAAAACTGTTTTTT.

The chain recombines TRBV20-1 with TRBJ2-3; 11 nucleotides align to TRBD2. There are 16 residues in the CDR3. Germline V gene data show CDR1 as DFQATT and CDR2 as SNEGSKA (reference sequence). The V segment lost 1 base and the J segment 6 bases; nucleotides outside the gene matches: 9. The CDR3 region has the DNA TGCAGTGCTAGAGGGCCGCTAGCGGGGGGCAAGGATACGCAGTATTTT. Translating gives CSARGPLAGGKDTQYF.

CDR3 bases: TGCAGCGTTGGCGGGAACGCTGGCTACACCTTC. Amino acids: CSVGGNAGYTF. This rearrangement joins TRBV29-1 to TRBJ1-2; D gene ambiguous. The CDR3 loop spans 11 amino acids. Per the germline V gene, CDR1 is SQVTM and CDR2 is ANQGSEA. The V end lost 4 bases, the J end lost 7 bases, and 10 bases lay between the germline ends.

The chain is built from TRBV7-9 and TRBJ2-2, with a possible D match to TRBD2 (6 bases). Between the trimmed V and J ends, which lost 3 bases and 3 bases, there was a span of 17 bases. CDR3 length equals 17 residues. Germline loops: CDR1 SEHNR, CDR2 FQNEAQ (reference sequence). The CDR3 sequence: CASSLRGGGPDTGELFF. CDR3 DNA: TGTGCCAGCAGCTTGAGGGGAGGAGGGCCGGACACCGGGGAGCTGTTTTTT.

This clonotype has ten or more counts. The J gene is TRBJ1-2, the V gene TRBV5-1; D call uncertain. V lost 0 bases to trimming and J lost 4 bases, with 7 bases between them. Germline V lookup: CDR1 SGHRS, CDR2 YFSETQ. The CDR3 totals 13 residues. CDR3 protein: CASSLVNSYGYTF. CDR3 in DNA: TGCGCCAGCAGCTTGGTGAATTCCTATGGCTACACCTTC. The entire variable domain, with the rest obtained from reference TRBV5-1 and TRBJ1-2, is as follows: KAGVTQTPRYLIKTRGQQVTLSCSPISGHRSVSWYQQTPGQGLQFLFEYFSETQRNKGNFPGRFSGRQFSNSRSEMNVSTLELGDSALYLCASSLVNSYGYTFGSGTRLTVV.

This clonotype appeared a few times. The V and J genes are TRBV9 and TRBJ2-1; 13 bases line up with TRBD2. This CDR3 has 19 residues. V lost 0 bases to trimming and J lost 0 bases; unmatched junction nucleotides: 6. Germline lookup yields CDR1 SGDLS and CDR2 YYNGEE. Here the CDR3 DNA reads TGTGCCAGCAGCGTAGCGGGACTAGCGGGACCGAGCTCCTACAATGAGCAGTTCTTC. This encodes CASSVAGLAGPSSYNEQFF.

The genes are TRBV3-1 and TRBJ2-2; 13 bases map to TRBD2. This CDR3 is 17 amino acids long. The V gene end was trimmed by 4 bases and the J gene end by 2 bases; junction bases not matched to a gene: 4. From germline, CDR1 is LGHDT and CDR2 YNNKEL (reference sequence). CDR3 nucleotide sequence: TGTGCCAGCAGCCCGGGGACTAGCGGGGTTAACACCGGGGAGCTGTTTTTT. It encodes CASSPGTSGVNTGELFF.

This clonotype appeared many times. The CDR3 DNA reads as TGCAGTGCTAGAACCCAGGGGATGCAAATAGGCTCACCCCTCCACTTT. Translating it yields CSARTQGMQIGSPLHF. The genes are TRBV20-1 and TRBJ1-6, with D perhaps TRBD1 (6 bases). There are 16 residues in the CDR3. Germline assignment: CDR1 DFQATT and CDR2 SNEGSKA (reference sequence). Trimming left V 2 bases short and J 10 bases short, with 21 bases between.

This clonotype was observed many times. The chain has TRBV12-3 or TRBV12-4 and TRBJ2-5, with a weak D call TRBD1 (6 bases). Trimming removed 3 bases from V and 5 bases from J, with 13 bases in between. The CDR3 contains 14 residues. The CDR3 is CASSFWGLGETQYF. The CDR3 DNA reads TGTGCCAGCAGTTTCTGGGGGCTGGGGGAGACCCAGTACTTC.

V and J are TRBV19 and TRBJ2-5; possibly TRBD1 or TRBD2 for D (6 bases each). CDR1 is LNHDA and CDR2 is SQIVND in the germline V gene (reference sequence). This CDR3 comprises 11 residues. Trimming stripped 11 bases from V and 2 bases from J, with 9 bases between. CDR3 nucleotides: TGTGCCCTAGGGGGGCAAGAGACCCAGTACTTC. It translates to CALGGQETQYF.